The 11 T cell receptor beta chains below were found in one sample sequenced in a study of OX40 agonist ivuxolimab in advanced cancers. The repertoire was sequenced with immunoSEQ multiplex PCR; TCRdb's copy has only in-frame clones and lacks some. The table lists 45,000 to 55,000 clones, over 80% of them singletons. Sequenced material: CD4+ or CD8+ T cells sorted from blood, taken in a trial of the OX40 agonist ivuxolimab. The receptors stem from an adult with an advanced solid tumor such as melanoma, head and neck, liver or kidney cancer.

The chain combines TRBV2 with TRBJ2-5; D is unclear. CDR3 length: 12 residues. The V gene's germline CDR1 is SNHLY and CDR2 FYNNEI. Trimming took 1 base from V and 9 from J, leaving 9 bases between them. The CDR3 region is CASSEDVGAQYF. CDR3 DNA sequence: TGTGCCAGCAGTGAAGACGTTGGGGCCCAGTACTTC.

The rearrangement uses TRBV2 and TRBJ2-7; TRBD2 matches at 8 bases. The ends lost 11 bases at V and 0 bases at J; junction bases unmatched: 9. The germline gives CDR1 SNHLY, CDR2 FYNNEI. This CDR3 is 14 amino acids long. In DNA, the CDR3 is TGTGCCGGCGCGGGGGGACGGTCCTCCTACGAGCAGTACTTC. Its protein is CAGAGGRSSYEQYF.

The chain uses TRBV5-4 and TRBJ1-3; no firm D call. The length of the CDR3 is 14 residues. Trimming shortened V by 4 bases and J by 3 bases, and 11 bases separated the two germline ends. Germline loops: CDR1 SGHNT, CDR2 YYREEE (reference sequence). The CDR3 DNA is TGTGCCAGCAGCAGGACGGGAAGTGGAAACACCATATATTTT. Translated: CASSRTGSGNTIYF.

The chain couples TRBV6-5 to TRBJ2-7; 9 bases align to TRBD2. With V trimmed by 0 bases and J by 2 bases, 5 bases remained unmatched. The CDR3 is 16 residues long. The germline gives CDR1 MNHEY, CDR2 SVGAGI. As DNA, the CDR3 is TGTGCCAGCAGTTACTCTTTGCGGGGGGGGGCCTACGAGCAGTACTTC. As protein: CASSYSLRGGAYEQYF.

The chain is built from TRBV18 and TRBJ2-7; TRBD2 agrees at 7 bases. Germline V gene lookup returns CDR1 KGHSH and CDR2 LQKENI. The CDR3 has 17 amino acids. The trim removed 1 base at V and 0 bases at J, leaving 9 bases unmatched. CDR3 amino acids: CASSPRQAGVISYEQYF. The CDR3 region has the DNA TGTGCCAGCTCACCACGTCAGGCGGGGGTGATCTCCTACGAGCAGTACTTC.

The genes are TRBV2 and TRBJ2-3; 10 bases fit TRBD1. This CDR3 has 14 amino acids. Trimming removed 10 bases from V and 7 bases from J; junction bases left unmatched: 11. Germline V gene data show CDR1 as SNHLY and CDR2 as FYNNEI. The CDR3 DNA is TGTGCCAAAGACCGGGACAGGGGCGAGAATACGCAGTATTTT. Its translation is CAKDRDRGENTQYF.

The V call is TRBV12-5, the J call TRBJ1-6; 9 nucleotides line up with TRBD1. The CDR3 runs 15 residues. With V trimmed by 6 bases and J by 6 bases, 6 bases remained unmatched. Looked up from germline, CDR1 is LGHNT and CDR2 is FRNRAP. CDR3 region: CASGHTGGTNSPLHF. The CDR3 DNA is TGTGCTAGTGGCCACACAGGGGGCACTAATTCACCCCTCCACTTT.

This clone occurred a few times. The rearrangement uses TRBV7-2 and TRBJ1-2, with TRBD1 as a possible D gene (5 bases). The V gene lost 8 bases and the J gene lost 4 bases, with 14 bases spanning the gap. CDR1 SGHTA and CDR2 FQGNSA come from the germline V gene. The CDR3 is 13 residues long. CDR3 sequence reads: CASRLGLGYGYTF. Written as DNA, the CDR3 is TGTGCCAGCCGCCTGGGGCTCGGCTATGGCTACACCTTC.

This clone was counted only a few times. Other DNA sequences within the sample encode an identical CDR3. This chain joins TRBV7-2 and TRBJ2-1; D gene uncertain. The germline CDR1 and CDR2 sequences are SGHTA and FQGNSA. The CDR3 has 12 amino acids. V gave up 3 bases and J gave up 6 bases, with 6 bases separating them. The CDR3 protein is CASSLTRNEQFF. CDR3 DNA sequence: TGTGCCAGCAGCTTGACCCGCAATGAGCAGTTCTTC.

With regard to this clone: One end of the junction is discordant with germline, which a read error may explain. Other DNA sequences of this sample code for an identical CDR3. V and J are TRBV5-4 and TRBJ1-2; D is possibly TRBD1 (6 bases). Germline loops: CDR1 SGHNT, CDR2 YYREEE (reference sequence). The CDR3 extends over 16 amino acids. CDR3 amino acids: CASSLVRGRGGYGYTF. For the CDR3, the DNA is TGCGCCAGCAGCTTGGTTCGCGGCAGGGGAGGCTATGGCTACACCTTC.

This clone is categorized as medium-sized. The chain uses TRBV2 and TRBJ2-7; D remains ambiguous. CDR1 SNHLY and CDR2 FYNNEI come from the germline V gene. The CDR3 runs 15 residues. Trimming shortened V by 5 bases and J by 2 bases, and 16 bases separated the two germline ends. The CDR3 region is CASSRTLTLPYEQYF. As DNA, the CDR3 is TGTGCCAGCAGTCGAACCTTGACACTACCCTACGAGCAGTACTTC.